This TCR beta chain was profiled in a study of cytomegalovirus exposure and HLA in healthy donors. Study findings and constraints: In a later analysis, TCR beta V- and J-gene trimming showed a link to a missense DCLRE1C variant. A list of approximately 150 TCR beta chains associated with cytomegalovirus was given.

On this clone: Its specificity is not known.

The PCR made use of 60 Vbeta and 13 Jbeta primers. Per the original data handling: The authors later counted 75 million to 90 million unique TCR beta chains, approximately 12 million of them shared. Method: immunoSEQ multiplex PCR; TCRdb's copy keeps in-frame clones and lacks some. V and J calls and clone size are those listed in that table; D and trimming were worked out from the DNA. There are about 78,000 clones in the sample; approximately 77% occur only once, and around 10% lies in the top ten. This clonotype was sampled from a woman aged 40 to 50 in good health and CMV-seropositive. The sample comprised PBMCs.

The CDR3 DNA follows: TGTGCCAGCAGCCAAGAAGCAGGGCCGCGGAGTTCACCCCTCCACTTT. This sequence encodes CASSQEAGPRSSPLHF. This chain joins TRBV16 and TRBJ1-6; possibly TRBD1 for D (5 bases). The CDR3 is 16 amino acids. In germline, CDR1 is KGHSY, CDR2 FQNENV. The V end was cut by 2 bases, the J end by 9 bases, with 17 bases between.